This T cell receptor (beta chain) was identified in a study of cytomegalovirus exposure and HLA in healthy donors. Study overall: About 200 million T cells yielded more than 95 million unique TCR beta sequences, as an earlier analysis found. Among fewer than 500 genotyped donors, 65% to 90% fell in the Caucasian-associated ancestry cluster.

The study's findings and limits: By a later analysis, the bulk of CMV-associated TCR beta chains appeared HLA-restricted. Analyzed later, association rates of TCRs varied across HLA loci, with DRB1 most and HLA-C fewest.

About this clone: Its antigen remains unknown. At one end, the junction sequence differs from germline, possibly due to a read error.

Germline CDR1 is GTSNPN and CDR2 is SVGIG (reference sequence). The CDR3 contains 15 residues. In the PCR, 60 Vbeta and 13 Jbeta primers were used. TCRdb's copy holds only in-frame clones and misses some; the assay was immunoSEQ multiplex PCR. The sample has roughly 140,000 clones, around 82% seen once. The sequence was obtained from a female donor in good health and CMV-seronegative. This chain uses TRBV30 with TRBJ2-7, with 9 bases aligning to TRBD2. The sequenced material came from PBMCs. The CDR3 reads CAWSVGLAGTHEQCF. CDR3 coding DNA: TGTGCCTGGAGTGTAGGGCTAGCGGGGACTCACGAGCAGTGCTTC.